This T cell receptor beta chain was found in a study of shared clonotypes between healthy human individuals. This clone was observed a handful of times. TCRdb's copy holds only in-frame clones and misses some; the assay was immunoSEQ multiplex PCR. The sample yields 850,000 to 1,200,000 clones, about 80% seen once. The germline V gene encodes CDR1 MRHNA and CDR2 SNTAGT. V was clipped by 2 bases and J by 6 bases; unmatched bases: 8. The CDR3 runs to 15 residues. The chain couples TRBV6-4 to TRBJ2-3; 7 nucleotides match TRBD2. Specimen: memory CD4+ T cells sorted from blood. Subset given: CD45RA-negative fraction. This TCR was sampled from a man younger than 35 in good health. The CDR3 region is CASSDPAGFMDTQYF. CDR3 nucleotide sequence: TGTGCCAGCAGTGACCCAGCGGGGTTCATGGATACGCAGTATTTT.